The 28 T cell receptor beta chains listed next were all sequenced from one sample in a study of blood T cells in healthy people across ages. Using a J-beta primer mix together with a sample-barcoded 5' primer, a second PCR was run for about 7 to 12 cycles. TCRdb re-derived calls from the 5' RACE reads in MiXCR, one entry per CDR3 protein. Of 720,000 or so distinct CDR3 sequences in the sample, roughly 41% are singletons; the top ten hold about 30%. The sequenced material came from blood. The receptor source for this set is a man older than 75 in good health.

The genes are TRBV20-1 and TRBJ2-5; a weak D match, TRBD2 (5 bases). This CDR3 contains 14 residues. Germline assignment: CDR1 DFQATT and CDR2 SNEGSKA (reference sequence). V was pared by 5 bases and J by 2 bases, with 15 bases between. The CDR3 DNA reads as TGCAGTGCTGGAGGTGGCGGGTTACAAGAGACCCAGTACTTC. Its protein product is CSAGGGGLQETQYF.

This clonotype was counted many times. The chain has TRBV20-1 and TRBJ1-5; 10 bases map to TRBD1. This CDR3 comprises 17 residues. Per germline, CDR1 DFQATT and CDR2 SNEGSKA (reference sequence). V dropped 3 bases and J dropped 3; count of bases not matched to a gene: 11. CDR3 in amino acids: CSASIRRDRGYNQPQHF. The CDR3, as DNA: TGCAGTGCTAGTATAAGGCGGGACAGGGGTTACAATCAGCCCCAGCATTTT.

The CDR3 region has the DNA TGCAGTGCTACGAAGGGACTAGCGGGAGCCCCCTCCTACGAGCAGTACTTC. It encodes CSATKGLAGAPSYEQYF. The V call is TRBV20-1, the J call TRBJ2-7; 14 bases are shared with TRBD2. This CDR3 spans 17 amino acids. V shed 4 bases, J shed 0 bases, and the junction held 8 bases outside the gene matches. Germline CDR1 is DFQATT and CDR2 is SNEGSKA (reference sequence).

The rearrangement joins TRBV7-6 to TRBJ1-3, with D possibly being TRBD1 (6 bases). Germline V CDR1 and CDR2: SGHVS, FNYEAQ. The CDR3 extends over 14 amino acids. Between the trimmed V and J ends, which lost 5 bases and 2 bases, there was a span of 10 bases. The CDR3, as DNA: TGTGCCAGCAGCCCCGGGACAACTGGAAACACCATATATTTT. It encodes CASSPGTTGNTIYF. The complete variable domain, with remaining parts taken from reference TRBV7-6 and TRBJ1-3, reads GAGVSQSPRYKVTKRGQDVALRCDPISGHVSLYWYRQALGQGPEFLTYFNYEAQQDKSGLPNDRFSAERPEGSISTLTIQRTEQRDSAMYRCASSPGTTGNTIYFGEGSWLTVV.

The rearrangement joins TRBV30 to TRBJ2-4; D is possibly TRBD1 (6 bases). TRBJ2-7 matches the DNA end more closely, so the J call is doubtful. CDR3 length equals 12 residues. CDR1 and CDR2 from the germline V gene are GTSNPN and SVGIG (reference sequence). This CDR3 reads CATLNRVYEQYF. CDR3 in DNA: TGTGCCACCCTCAACAGGGTCTACGAGCAGTACTTC.

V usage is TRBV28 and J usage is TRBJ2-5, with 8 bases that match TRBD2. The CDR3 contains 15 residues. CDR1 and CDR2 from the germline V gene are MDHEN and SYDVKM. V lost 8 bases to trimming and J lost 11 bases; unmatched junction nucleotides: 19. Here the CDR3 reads CASGPGSGTYNEQYF. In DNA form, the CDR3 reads TGTGCCAGCGGCCCGGGTAGCGGGACTTACAATGAGCAGTACTTC.

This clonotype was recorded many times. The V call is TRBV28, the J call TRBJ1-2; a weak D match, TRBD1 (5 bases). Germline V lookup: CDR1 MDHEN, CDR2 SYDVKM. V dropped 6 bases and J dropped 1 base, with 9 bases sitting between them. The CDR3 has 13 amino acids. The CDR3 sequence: CASRTDSNYGYTF. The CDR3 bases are TGTGCCAGCAGAACCGACAGTAACTATGGCTACACCTTC.

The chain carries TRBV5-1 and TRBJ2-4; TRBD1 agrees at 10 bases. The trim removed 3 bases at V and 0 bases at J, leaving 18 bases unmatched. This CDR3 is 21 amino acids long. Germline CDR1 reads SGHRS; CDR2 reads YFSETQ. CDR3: CASSWGPGTGAKSLAKNIQYF. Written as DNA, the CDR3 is TGCGCCAGCAGCTGGGGTCCCGGGACAGGGGCGAAATCTCTAGCCAAAAACATTCAGTACTTC.

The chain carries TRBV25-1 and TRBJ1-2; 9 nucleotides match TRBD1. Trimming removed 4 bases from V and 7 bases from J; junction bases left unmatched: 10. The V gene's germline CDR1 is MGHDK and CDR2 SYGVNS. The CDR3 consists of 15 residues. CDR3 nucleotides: TGTGCCAGCAGTGGGCCCGGGACAGGGATTCTTGGCTACACCTTC. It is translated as CASSGPGTGILGYTF.

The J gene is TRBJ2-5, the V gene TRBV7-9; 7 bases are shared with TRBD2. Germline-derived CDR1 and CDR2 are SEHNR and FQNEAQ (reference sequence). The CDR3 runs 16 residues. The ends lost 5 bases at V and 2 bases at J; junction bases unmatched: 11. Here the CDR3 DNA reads TGTGCCAGCAGCCCGGGACGAGCGGGACTACAAGAGACCCAGTACTTC. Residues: CASSPGRAGLQETQYF.

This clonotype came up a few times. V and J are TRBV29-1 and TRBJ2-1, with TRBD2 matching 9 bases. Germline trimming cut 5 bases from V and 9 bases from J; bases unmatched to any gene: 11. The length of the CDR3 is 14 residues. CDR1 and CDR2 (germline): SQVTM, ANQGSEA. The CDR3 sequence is CSVSLAGTGGEQFF. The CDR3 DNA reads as TGCAGCGTTTCGCTAGCGGGGACGGGCGGTGAGCAGTTCTTC.

The CDR3 sequence: CATSRGGRSGAYNEQFF. DNA of the CDR3: TGTGCCACCAGCAGGGGAGGGAGGTCCGGGGCCTACAATGAGCAGTTCTTC. The rearrangement joins TRBV15 to TRBJ2-1; 7 bases agree with TRBD2. V lost 3 bases and J lost 2; bases outside the gene matches: 10. Germline V CDR1 and CDR2: LNHNV, YYDKDF (reference sequence). The CDR3 is 17 residues long. Supplemented by reference TRBV15 and TRBJ2-1, the full variable domain reads DAMVIQNPRYQVTQFGKPVTLSCSQTLNHNVMYWYQQKSSQAPKLLFHYYDKDFNNEADTPDNFQSRRPNTSFCFLDIRSPGLGDTAMYLCATSRGGRSGAYNEQFFGPGTRLTVL.

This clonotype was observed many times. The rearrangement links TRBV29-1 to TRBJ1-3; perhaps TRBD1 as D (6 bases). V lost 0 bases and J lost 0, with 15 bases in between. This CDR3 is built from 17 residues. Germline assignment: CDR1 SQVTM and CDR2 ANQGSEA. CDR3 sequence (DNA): TGCAGCGTTGAAGATACGAGGGGGTCATACTCTGGAAACACCATATATTTT. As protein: CSVEDTRGSYSGNTIYF.

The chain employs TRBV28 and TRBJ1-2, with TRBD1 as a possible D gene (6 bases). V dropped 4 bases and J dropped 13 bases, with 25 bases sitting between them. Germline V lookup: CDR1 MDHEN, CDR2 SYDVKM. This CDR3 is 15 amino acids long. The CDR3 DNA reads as TGTGCCAGCAGTTCCTTGGACAGACCCTTTGTTGACTGCACCTTC. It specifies CASSSLDRPFVDCTF.

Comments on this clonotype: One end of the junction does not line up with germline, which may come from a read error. DNA for the CDR3: TGTGCCAGCAGCTCCCTAGCGGGGGGGCCTGACAATGGGCAGTTCTTC. The encoded protein is CASSSLAGGPDNGQFF. V and J are TRBV7-9 and TRBJ2-1; TRBD2 agrees at 12 bases. Germline assignment: CDR1 SEHNR and CDR2 FQNEAQ (reference sequence). The CDR3 sequence is 16 residues long.

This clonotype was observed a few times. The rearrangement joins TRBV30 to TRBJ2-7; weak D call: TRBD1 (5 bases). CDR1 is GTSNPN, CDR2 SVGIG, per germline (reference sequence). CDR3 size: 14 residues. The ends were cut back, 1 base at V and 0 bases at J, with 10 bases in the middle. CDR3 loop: CAWSGGGTSYEQYF. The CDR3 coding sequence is TGTGCCTGGAGTGGGGGCGGAACCTCCTACGAGCAGTACTTC. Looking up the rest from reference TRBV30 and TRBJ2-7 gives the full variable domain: SQTIHQWPATLVQPVGSPLSLECTVEGTSNPNLYWYRQAAGRGLQLLFYSVGIGQISSEVPQNLSASRPQDRQFILSSKKLLLSDSGFYLCAWSGGGTSYEQYFGPGTRLTVT.

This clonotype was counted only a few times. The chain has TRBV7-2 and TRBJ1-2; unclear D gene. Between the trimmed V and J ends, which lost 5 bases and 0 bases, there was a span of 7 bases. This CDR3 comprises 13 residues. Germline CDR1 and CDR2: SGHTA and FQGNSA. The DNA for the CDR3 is TGTGCCAGCAGCGTCCAGGCTAACTATGGCTACACCTTC. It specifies CASSVQANYGYTF.

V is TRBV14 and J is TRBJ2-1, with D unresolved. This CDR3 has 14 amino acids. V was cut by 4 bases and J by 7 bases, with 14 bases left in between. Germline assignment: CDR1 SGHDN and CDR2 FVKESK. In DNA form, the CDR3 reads TGTGCCAGCAGCCCCCTCAGTTACGGGAATGAGCAGTTCTTC. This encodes CASSPLSYGNEQFF.

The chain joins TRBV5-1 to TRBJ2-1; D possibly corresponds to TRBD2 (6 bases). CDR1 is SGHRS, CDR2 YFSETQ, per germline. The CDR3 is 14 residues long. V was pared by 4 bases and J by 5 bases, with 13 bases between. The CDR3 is CASSPDAGHNEQFF. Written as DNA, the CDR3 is TGCGCCAGCAGCCCCGACGCGGGGCACAATGAGCAGTTCTTC. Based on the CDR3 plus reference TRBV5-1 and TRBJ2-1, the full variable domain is KAGVTQTPRYLIKTRGQQVTLSCSPISGHRSVSWYQQTPGQGLQFLFEYFSETQRNKGNFPGRFSGRQFSNSRSEMNVSTLELGDSALYLCASSPDAGHNEQFFGPGTRLTVL.

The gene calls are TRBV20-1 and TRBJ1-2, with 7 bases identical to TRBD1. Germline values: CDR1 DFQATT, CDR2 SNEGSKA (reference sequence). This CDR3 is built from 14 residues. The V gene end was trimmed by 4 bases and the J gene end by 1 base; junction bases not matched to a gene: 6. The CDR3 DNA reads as TGCAGTGCTACCTCAGGGGGAGATAACTATGGCTACACCTTC. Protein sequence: CSATSGGDNYGYTF.

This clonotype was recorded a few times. CDR3 nucleotide sequence: TGTGCCAGCAGCCCTAGTGGCCCCGGTGGGACCCAGTACTTC. Translation: CASSPSGPGGTQYF. V usage is TRBV7-2 and J usage is TRBJ2-5; D remains unclear. V gave up 5 bases and J gave up 7 bases, with 17 bases separating them. The CDR3 has 14 residues. Per germline, CDR1 SGHTA and CDR2 FQGNSA.

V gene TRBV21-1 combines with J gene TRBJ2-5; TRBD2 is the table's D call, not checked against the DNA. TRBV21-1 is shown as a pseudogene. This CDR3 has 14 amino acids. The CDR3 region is CAGRAGGPQETQYF. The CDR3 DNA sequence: TGTGCCGGACGAGCGGGAGGCCCCCAAGAGACCCAGTACTTC.

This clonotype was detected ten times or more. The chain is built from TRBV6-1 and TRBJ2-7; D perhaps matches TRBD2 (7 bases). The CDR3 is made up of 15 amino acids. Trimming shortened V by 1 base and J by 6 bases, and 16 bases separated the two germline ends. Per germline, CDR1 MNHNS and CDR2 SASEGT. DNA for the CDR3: TGTGCCAGCAGTGAAGAGGGGGGGAGTAGGGGCGAGCAGTACTTC. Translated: CASSEEGGSRGEQYF.

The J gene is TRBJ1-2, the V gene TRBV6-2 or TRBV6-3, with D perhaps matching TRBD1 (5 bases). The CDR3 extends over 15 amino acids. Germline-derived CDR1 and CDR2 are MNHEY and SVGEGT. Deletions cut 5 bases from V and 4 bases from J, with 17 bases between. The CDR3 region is CASSPRGGAGYGYTF. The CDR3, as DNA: TGTGCCAGCAGTCCGAGGGGAGGAGCTGGCTATGGCTACACCTTC.

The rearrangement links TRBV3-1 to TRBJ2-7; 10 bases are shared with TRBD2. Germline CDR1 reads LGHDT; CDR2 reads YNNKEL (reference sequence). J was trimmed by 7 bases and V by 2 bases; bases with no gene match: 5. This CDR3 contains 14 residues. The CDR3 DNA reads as TGTGCCAGCAGCCAAAGAGCGGGGGGGCCGGAGCAGTACTTC. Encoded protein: CASSQRAGGPEQYF.

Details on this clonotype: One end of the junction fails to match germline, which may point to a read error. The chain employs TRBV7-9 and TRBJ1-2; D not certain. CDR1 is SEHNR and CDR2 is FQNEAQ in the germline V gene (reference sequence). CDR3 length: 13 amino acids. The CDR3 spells CASSLVQMNGCTF. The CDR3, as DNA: TGTGCCAGCAGCTTAGTACAGATGAATGGCTGCACCTTC. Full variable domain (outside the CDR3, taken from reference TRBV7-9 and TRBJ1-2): DTGVSQNPRHKITKRGQNVTFRCDPISEHNRLYWYRQTLGQGPEFLTYFQNEAQLEKSRLLSDRFSAERPKGSFSTLEIQRTEQGDSAMYLCASSLVQMNGCTFGSGTRLTVV.

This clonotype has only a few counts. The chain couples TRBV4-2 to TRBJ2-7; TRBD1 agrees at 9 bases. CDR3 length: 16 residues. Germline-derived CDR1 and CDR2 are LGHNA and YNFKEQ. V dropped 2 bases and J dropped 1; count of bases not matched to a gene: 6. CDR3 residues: CASSQLPGQGSYEQYF. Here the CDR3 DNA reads TGTGCCAGCAGCCAACTGCCGGGACAGGGTTCCTACGAGCAGTACTTC.

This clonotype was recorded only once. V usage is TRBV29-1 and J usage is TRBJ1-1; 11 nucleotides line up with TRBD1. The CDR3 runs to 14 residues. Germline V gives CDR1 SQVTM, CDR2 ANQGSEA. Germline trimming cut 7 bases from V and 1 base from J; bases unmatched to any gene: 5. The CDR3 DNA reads TGCAGCGCTGGACAGGGGGCCGGGAACACTGAAGCTTTCTTT. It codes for CSAGQGAGNTEAFF.